The 10 T cell receptor beta chains in this list originate from one sample, sequenced in a study of blood T cell repertoires in COVID-19. Repertoires were generated with immunoSEQ multiplex PCR, while TCRdb's copy carries only in-frame clones and drops some. The sample has 100,000 to 150,000 clones; 70% to 75% are singletons. The sequenced sample was peripheral blood. The receptors originated from a man older than 75 with COVID-19, enrolled during active disease.

CDR3 residues: CASSPPAREGTQYF. In DNA form, the CDR3 reads TGTGCCAGCTCACCACCGGCCAGGGAAGGGACCCAGTACTTC. The chain employs TRBV18 and TRBJ2-5, with D perhaps TRBD1 (5 bases). This CDR3 spans 14 amino acids. CDR1 KGHSH and CDR2 LQKENI come from the germline V gene. V lost 0 bases to trimming and J lost 7 bases, with 12 bases between them.

This clone was counted between two and nine times. The CDR3 DNA is TGTGCCAGCAGCACCCTAGTGGTCGGGGAGCTGTTTTTT. It is translated as CASSTLVVGELFF. This chain uses TRBV9 with TRBJ2-2; D not resolved. The CDR3 runs to 13 residues. V was cut by 4 bases and J by 7 bases, with 11 bases left in between. The V gene's germline CDR1 is SGDLS and CDR2 YYNGEE.

The chain joins TRBV7-9 to TRBJ2-5; D gene unclear. Trimming took off 5 bases at V and 4 bases at J, with 11 bases between the two ends. Germline CDR1 reads SEHNR; CDR2 reads FQNEAQ (reference sequence). This CDR3 spans 13 amino acids. CDR3 bases: TGTGCCAGCAGCCGATCCCTACGAGAGACCCAGTACTTC. Translation gives CASSRSLRETQYF.

The chain joins TRBV13 to TRBJ2-5; 7 bases align to TRBD2. From germline, CDR1 is PRHDT and CDR2 FYEKMQ (reference sequence). V trimming: 5 bases; J trimming: 7 bases; junction bases outside the gene matches: 7. CDR3 length equals 13 residues. CDR3 in DNA: TGTGCCAGCAGCAGTGGAGGCGGGGGGACCCAGTACTTC. It codes for CASSSGGGGTQYF.

The chain uses TRBV19 and TRBJ2-5; 8 positions agree with TRBD2. The CDR3 has 12 residues. CDR1 and CDR2 from the germline V gene are LNHDA and SQIVND (reference sequence). V shed 11 bases and J 4 bases; nucleotides not matched to a gene: 6. This CDR3 is CAAGTSLETQYF. CDR3 coding DNA: TGTGCCGCCGGGACTAGTTTAGAGACCCAGTACTTC.

The chain employs TRBV28 and TRBJ2-3; 8 nucleotides line up with TRBD2. V lost 5 bases to trimming and J lost 2 bases; unmatched junction nucleotides: 6. This CDR3 has 15 residues. CDR1 is MDHEN, CDR2 SYDVKM, per germline. CDR3 bases: TGTGCCAGCAGTAGAGCTAGCGGGCTCACAGATACGCAGTATTTT. It yields the protein CASSRASGLTDTQYF.

The J gene is TRBJ1-4, the V gene TRBV6-5; 7 bases agree with TRBD1. This CDR3 contains 13 residues. Germline V lookup: CDR1 MNHEY, CDR2 SVGAGI. Losses at the gene ends were 6 bases for V and 3 bases for J; bases not matched to a gene: 1. DNA for the CDR3: TGTGCCAGCAGGACAGGGCCTAATGAAAAACTGTTTTTT. The encoded protein is CASRTGPNEKLFF.

As to this clone: This same CDR3 is encoded by further DNA sequences in the sample. The genes are TRBV28 and TRBJ1-6, with D possibly matching TRBD1 (6 bases). The CDR3 covers 14 residues. V dropped 2 bases and J dropped 9 bases, with 11 bases sitting between them. Germline V gene lookup returns CDR1 MDHEN and CDR2 SYDVKM. The CDR3, as DNA: TGTGCCAGCAGTTTAAGTACAGGGTTTTCACCCCTCCACTTT. Encoded protein: CASSLSTGFSPLHF.

The chain is built from TRBV28 and TRBJ1-2; TRBD1 aligns across 8 bases. With 2 bases clipped from V and 5 bases from J, the junction kept 10 bases outside the gene matches. The CDR3 length is 16 residues. Germline V gene data show CDR1 as MDHEN and CDR2 as SYDVKM. The chain's CDR3 is CASSLPFNRGNYGYTF. The CDR3 DNA sequence: TGTGCCAGCAGTTTACCATTCAACAGGGGGAATTATGGCTACACCTTC.

J is TRBJ1-5 and V is TRBV28; no firm D call. Germline CDR1 MDHEN, CDR2 SYDVKM. This CDR3 spans 15 amino acids. Trimming removed 2 bases at V and 0 bases at J, with 8 bases between. The DNA of the CDR3 is TGTGCCAGCAGTTTACCCGCAGTTAGCAATCAGCCCCAGCATTTT. Its translation is CASSLPAVSNQPQHF.